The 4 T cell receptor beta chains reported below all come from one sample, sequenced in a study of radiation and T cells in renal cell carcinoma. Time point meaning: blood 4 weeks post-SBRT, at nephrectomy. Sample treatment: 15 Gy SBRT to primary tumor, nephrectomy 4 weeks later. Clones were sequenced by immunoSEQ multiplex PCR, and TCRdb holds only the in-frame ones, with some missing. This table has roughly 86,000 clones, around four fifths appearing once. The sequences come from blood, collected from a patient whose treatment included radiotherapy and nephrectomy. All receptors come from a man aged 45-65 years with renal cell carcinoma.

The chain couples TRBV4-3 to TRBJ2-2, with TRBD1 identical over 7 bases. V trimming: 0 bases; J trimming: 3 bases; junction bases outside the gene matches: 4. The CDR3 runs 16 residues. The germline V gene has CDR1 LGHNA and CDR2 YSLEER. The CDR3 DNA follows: TGCGCCAGCAGCCAAGACTTGGGACAGTACACCGGGGAGCTGTTTTTT. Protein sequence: CASSQDLGQYTGELFF.

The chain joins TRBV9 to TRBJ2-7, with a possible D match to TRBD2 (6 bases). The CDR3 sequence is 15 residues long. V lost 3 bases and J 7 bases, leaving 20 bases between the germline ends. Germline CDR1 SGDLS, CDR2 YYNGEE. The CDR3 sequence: CASSAGDSTLGEQYF. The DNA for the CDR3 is TGTGCCAGCAGCGCGGGGGACTCCACCCTAGGAGAGCAGTACTTC.

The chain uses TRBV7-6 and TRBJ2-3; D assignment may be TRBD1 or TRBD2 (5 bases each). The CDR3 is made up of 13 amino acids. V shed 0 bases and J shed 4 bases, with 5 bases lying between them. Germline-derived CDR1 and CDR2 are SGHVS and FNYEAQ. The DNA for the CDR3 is TGTGCCAGCAGCTTAGCGGGACCAGATACGCAGTATTTT. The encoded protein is CASSLAGPDTQYF. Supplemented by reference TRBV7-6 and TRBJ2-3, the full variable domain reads GAGVSQSPRYKVTKRGQDVALRCDPISGHVSLYWYRQALGQGPEFLTYFNYEAQQDKSGLPNDRFSAERPEGSISTLTIQRTEQRDSAMYRCASSLAGPDTQYFGPGTRLTVL.

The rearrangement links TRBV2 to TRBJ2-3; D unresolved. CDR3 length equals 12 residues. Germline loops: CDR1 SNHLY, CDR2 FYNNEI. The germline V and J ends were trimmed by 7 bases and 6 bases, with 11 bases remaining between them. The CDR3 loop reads CASKSTPDTQYF. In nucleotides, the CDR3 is TGTGCCAGCAAAAGTACGCCGGATACGCAGTATTTT.